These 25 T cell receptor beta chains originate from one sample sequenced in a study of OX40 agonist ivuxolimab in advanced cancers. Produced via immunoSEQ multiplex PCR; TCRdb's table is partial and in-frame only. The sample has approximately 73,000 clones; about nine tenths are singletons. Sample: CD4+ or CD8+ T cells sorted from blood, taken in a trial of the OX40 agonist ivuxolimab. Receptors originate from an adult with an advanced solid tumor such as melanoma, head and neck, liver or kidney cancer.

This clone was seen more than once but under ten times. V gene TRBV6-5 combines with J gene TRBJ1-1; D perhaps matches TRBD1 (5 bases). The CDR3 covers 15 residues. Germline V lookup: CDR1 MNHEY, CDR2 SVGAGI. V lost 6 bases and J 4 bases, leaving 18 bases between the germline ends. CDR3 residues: CASSASGAGGTEAFF. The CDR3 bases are TGTGCCAGCAGCGCGAGTGGGGCCGGCGGCACTGAAGCTTTCTTT.

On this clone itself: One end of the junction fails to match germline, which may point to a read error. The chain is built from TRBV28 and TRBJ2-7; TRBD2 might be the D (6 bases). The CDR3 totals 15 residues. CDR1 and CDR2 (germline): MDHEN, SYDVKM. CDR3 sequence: CASSFPGAGRPAEDF. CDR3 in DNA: TGTGCCAGCAGTTTTCCCGGGGCGGGACGCCCCGCGGAGGACTTC.

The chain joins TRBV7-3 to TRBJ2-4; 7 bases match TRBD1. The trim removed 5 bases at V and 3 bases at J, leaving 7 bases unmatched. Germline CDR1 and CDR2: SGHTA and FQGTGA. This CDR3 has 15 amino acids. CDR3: CASSVGTVGKNIQYF. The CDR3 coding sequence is TGTGCCAGCAGCGTCGGGACAGTGGGCAAAAACATTCAGTACTTC.

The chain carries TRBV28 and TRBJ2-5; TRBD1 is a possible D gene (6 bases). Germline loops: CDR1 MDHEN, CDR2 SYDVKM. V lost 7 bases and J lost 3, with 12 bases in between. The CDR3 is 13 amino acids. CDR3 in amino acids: CASTSPGEETQYF. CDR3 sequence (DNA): TGTGCCAGCACCTCCCCAGGGGAAGAGACCCAGTACTTC.

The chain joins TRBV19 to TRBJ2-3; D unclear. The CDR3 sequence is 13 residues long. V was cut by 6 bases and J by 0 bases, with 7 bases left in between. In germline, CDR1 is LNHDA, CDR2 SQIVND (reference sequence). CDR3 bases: TGTGCCAGTAGGAAAGAAAGCACAGATACGCAGTATTTT. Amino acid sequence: CASRKESTDTQYF.

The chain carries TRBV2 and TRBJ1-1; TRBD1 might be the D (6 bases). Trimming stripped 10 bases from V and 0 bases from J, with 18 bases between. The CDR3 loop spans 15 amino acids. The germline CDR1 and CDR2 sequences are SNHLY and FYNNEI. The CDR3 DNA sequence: TGTGCCACCCTACTTACAGGGACCCTGAACACTGAAGCTTTCTTT. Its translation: CATLLTGTLNTEAFF.

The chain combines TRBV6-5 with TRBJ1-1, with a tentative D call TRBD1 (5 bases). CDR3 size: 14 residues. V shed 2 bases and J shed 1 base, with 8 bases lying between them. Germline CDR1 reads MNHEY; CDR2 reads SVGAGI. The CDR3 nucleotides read TGTGCCAGCAGTTACGGCGGGGCGAACACTGAAGCTTTCTTT. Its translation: CASSYGGANTEAFF.

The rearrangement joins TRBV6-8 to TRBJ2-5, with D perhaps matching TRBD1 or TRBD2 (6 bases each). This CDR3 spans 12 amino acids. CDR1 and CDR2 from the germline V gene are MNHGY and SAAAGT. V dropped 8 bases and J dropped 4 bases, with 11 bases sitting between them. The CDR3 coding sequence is TGTGCCAGCCCCGGAGGGGGAGAGACCCAGTACTTC. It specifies CASPGGGETQYF.

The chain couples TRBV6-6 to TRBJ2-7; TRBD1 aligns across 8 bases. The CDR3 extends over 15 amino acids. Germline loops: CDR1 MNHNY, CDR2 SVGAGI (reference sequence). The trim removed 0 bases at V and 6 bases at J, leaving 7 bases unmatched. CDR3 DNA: TGTGCCAGCAGTTACTCGGGACAGGCCTCAACCGAGCAGTACTTC. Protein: CASSYSGQASTEQYF.

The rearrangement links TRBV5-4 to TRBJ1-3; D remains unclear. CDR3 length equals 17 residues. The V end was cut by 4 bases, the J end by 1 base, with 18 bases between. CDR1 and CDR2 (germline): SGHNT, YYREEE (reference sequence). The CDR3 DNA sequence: TGTGCCAGCAGCCCGTCGGGCGGTACACCGTCTGGAAACACCATATATTTT. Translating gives CASSPSGGTPSGNTIYF.

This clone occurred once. The CDR3 sequence is CASSAEGGTEAFF. CDR3 sequence (DNA): TGTGCCAGCAGTGCAGAGGGAGGTACTGAAGCTTTCTTT. The chain couples TRBV6-4 to TRBJ1-1; the D is unclear. CDR1 MRHNA and CDR2 SNTAGT come from the germline V gene. The CDR3 has 13 residues. Trimming took off 4 bases at V and 5 bases at J, with 11 bases between the two ends.

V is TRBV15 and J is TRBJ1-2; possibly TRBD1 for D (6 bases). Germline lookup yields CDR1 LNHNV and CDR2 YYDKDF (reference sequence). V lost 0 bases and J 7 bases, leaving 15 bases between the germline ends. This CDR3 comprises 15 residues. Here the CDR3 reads CATSRDRGIVGGYTF. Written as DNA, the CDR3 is TGTGCCACCAGCAGAGACAGGGGAATTGTTGGTGGCTACACCTTC.

The chain's CDR3 is CASSPPRKGTEPYGYTF. CDR3 coding DNA: TGTGCCAGCTCACCACCGAGGAAAGGGACTGAGCCCTATGGCTACACCTTC. The rearrangement joins TRBV18 to TRBJ1-2; weak D call: TRBD1 (5 bases). The CDR3 has 17 residues. From germline, CDR1 is KGHSH and CDR2 LQKENI. V dropped 0 bases and J dropped 4 bases, with 18 bases sitting between them.

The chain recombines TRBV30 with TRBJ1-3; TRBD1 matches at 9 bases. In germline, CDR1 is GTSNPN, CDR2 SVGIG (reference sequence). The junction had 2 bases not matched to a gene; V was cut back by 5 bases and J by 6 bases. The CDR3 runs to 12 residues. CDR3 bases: TGTGCCTGGGACAGGGGGTCAAACACCATATATTTT. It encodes CAWDRGSNTIYF. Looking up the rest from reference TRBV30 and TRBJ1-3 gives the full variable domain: SQTIHQWPATLVQPVGSPLSLECTVEGTSNPNLYWYRQAAGRGLQLLFYSVGIGQISSEVPQNLSASRPQDRQFILSSKKLLLSDSGFYLCAWDRGSNTIYFGEGSWLTVV.

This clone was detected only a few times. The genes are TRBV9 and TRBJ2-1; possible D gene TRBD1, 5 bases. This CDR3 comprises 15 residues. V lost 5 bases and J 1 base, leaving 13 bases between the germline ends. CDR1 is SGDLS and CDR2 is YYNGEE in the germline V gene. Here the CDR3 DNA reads TGTGCCAGCAGTCCCGAAGGGGCGTCCTACAATGAGCAGTTCTTC. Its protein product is CASSPEGASYNEQFF.

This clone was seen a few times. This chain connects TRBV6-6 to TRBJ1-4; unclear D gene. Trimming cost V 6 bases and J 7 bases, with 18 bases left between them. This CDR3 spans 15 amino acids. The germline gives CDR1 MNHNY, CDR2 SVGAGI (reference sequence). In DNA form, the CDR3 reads TGTGCCAGCAGGGATGACGGGAGTCTCGGTGAAAAACTGTTTTTT. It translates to CASRDDGSLGEKLFF.

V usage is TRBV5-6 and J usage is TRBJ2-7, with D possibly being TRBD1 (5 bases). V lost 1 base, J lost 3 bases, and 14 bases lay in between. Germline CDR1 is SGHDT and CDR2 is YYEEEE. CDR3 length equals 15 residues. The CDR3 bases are TGTGCCAGCAGCTTGTTTCAGGGTATAATCTACGAGCAGTACTTC. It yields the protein CASSLFQGIIYEQYF. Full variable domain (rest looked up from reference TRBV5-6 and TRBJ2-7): DAGVTQSPTHLIKTRGQQVTLRCSPKSGHDTVSWYQQALGQGPQFIFQYYEEEERQRGNFPDRFSGHQFPNYSSELNVNALLLGDSALYLCASSLFQGIIYEQYFGPGTRLTVT.

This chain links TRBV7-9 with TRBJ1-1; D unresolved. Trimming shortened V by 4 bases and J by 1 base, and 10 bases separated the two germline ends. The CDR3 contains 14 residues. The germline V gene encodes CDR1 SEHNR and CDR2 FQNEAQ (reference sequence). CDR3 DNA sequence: TGTGCCAGCAGCTCAACAACAGCGAACACTGAAGCTTTCTTT. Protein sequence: CASSSTTANTEAFF.

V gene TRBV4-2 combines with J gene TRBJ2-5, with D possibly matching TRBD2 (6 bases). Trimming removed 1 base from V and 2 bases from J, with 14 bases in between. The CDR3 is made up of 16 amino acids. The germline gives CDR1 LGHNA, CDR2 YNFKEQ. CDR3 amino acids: CASSQALRGGQETQYF. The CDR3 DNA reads TGTGCCAGCAGCCAAGCCCTGCGGGGCGGGCAAGAGACCCAGTACTTC.

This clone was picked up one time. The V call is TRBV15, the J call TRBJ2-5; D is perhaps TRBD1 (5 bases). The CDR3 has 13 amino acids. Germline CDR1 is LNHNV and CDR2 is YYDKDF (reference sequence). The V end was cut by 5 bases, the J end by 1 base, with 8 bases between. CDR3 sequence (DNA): TGTGCCACCAGCCGACAGTTCCAAGAGACCCAGTACTTC. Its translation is CATSRQFQETQYF.

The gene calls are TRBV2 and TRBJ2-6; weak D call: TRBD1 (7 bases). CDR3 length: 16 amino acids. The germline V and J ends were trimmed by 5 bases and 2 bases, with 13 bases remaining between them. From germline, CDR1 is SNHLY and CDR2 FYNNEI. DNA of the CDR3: TGTGCCAGCAGTTCCCAGGGGGGACCTGGGGCCAACGTCCTGACTTTC. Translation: CASSSQGGPGANVLTF.

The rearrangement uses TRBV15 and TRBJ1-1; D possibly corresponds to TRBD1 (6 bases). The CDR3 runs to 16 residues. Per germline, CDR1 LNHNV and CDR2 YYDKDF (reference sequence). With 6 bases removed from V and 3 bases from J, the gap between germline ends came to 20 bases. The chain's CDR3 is CATRVLTGSRHTEAFF. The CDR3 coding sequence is TGTGCCACCAGGGTTCTGACAGGTTCTCGACACACTGAAGCTTTCTTT.

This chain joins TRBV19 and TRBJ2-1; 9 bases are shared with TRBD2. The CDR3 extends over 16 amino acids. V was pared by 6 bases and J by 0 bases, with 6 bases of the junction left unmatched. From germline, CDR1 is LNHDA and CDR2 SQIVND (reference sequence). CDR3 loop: CASSDSGSISYNEQFF. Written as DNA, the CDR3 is TGTGCCAGTAGCGATAGCGGGAGTATCTCCTACAATGAGCAGTTCTTC.

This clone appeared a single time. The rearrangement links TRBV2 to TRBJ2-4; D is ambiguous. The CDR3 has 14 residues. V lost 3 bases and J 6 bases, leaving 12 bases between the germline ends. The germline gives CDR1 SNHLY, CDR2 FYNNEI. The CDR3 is CASSDGGGSNIQYF. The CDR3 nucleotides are TGTGCCAGCAGTGACGGTGGTGGTTCAAACATTCAGTACTTC.

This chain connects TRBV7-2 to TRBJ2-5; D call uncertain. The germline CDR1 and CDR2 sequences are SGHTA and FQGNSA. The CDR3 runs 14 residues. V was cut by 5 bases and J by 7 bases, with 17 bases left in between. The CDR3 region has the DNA TGTGCCAGCAGCCCCCCTCGTCGGCCAGGGACCCAGTACTTC. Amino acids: CASSPPRRPGTQYF.